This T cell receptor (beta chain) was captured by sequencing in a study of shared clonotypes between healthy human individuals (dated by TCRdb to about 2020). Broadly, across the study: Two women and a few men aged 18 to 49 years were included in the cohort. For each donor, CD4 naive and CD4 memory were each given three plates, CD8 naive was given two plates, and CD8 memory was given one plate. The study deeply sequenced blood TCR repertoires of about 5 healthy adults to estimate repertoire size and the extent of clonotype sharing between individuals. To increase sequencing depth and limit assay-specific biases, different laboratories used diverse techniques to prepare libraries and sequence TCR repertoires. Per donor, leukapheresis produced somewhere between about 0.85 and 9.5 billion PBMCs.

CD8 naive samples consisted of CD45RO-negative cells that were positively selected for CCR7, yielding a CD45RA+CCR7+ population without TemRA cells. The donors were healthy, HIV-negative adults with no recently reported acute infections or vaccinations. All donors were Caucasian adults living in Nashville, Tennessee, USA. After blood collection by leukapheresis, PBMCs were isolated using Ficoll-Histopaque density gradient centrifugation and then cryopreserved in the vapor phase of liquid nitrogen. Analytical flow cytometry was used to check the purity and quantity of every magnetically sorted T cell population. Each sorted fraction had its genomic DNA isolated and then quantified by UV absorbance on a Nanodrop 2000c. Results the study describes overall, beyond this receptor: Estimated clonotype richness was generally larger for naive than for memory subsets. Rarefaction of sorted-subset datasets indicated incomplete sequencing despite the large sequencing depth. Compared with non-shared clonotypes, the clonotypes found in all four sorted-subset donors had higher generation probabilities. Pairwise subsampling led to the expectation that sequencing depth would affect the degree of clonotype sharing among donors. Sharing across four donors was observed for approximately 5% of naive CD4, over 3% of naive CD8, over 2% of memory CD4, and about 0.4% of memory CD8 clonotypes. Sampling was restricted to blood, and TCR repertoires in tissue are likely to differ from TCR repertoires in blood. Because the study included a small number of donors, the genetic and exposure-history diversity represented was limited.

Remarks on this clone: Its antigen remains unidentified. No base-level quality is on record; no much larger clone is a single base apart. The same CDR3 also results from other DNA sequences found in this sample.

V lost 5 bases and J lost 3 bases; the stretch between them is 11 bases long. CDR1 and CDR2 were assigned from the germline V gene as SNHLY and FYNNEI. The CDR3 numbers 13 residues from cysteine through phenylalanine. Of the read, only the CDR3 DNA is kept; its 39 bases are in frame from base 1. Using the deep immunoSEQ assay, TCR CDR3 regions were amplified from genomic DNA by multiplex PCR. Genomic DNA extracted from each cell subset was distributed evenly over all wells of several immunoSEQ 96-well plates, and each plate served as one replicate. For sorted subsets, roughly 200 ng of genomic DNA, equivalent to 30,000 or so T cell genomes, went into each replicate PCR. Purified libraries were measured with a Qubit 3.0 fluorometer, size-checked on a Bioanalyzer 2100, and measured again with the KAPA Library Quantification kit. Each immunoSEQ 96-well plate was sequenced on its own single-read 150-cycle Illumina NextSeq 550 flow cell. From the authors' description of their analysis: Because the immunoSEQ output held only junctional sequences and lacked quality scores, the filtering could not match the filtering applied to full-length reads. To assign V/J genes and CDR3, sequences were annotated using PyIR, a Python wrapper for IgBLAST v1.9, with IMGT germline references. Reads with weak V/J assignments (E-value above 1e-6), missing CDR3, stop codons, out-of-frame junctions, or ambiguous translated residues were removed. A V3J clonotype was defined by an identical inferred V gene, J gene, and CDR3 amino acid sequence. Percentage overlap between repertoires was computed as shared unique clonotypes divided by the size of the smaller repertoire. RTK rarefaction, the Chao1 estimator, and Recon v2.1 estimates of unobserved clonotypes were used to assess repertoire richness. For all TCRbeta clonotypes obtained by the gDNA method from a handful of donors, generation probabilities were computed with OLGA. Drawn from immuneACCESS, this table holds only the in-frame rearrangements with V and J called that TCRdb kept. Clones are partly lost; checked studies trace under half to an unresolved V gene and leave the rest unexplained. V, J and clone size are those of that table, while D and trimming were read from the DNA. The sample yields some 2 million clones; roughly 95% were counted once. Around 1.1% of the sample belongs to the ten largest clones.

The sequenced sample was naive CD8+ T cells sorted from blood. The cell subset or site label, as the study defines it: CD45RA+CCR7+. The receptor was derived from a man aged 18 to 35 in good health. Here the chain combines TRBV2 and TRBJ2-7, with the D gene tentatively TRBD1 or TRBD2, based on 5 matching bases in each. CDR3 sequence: CASSPGTDYEQYF. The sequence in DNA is TGTGCCAGCAGTCCCGGGACGGACTACGAGCAGTACTTC.